A single sample gave rise to the 29 T cell receptor beta chains below, sequenced in a study of blood T cells in healthy people across ages. Alongside a J-beta primer mix, a sample-barcoded 5' primer served in a second PCR lasting roughly 6 to 11 cycles. MiXCR, run by TCRdb on the 5' RACE reads, gives a single entry per CDR3 protein. The table records roughly 1,700,000 distinct CDR3 sequences, approximately 30% of them present only once. The sequenced material came from blood. The receptor set was obtained from a woman aged 25-40 years in good health.

With respect to this clonotype: A read error may account for a junction end that differs from germline. This sequence joins TRBV7-9 and TRBJ1-2; D gene uncertain. The germline CDR1 and CDR2 sequences are SEHNR and FQNEAQ (reference sequence). The CDR3 extends over 14 amino acids. The CDR3 region has the DNA TGTGCCAGCAGCTTGGGAGCAGAGATTTATGGCCACACCTTC. This codes for CASSLGAEIYGHTF.

This clonotype was picked up a small number of times. The V gene is TRBV20-1, the J gene TRBJ1-1, with TRBD1 as a possible D gene (5 bases). V gave up 0 bases and J gave up 2 bases, with 13 bases separating them. CDR1 and CDR2 (germline): DFQATT, SNEGSKA (reference sequence). The CDR3 covers 15 residues. In nucleotides, the CDR3 is TGCAGTGCTAGAGATCAGGGACGGGGAAACACTGAAGCTTTCTTT. Translating gives CSARDQGRGNTEAFF.

The chain carries TRBV6-5 and TRBJ2-5; D is perhaps TRBD1 or TRBD2 (6 bases each). The J call may be in error: the DNA end matches TRBJ2-7 better. Germline CDR1 reads MNHEY; CDR2 reads SVGAGI. This CDR3 comprises 15 residues. The CDR3 here is CASSYGGRGSYEQYF. The CDR3 DNA reads TGTGCCAGCAGTTACGGGGGGCGCGGATCCTACGAGCAGTACTTC.

The chain combines TRBV5-1 with TRBJ2-5; 10 bases map to TRBD1. The J call may be wrong; the DNA end is better matched by TRBJ2-7. The CDR3 length is 14 residues. Germline V gives CDR1 SGHRS, CDR2 YFSETQ. CDR3 protein: CASSVDRGAYEQYF. Here the CDR3 DNA reads TGCGCCAGCAGCGTGGACAGGGGGGCCTACGAGCAGTACTTC.

This sequence joins TRBV5-1 and TRBJ2-5; perhaps TRBD2 as D (5 bases). The germline gives CDR1 SGHRS, CDR2 YFSETQ. The CDR3 sequence is 15 residues long. Trimming took 4 bases from V and 7 from J, leaving 20 bases between them. CDR3 nucleotides: TGCGCCAGCAGCCTTCGGCAGGAGGCCACTCGGACCCAGTACTTC. This sequence encodes CASSLRQEATRTQYF. Complete variable domain (other parts from reference TRBV5-1 and TRBJ2-5): KAGVTQTPRYLIKTRGQQVTLSCSPISGHRSVSWYQQTPGQGLQFLFEYFSETQRNKGNFPGRFSGRQFSNSRSEMNVSTLELGDSALYLCASSLRQEATRTQYFGPGTRLLVL.

V gene TRBV5-1 combines with J gene TRBJ2-1, with D perhaps assigned TRBD1 or TRBD2 (5 bases each). This CDR3 has 14 amino acids. The germline gives CDR1 SGHRS, CDR2 YFSETQ. V dropped 3 bases and J dropped 7 bases, with 14 bases sitting between them. The CDR3 here is CASSWGWMANEQFF. DNA for the CDR3: TGCGCCAGCAGCTGGGGGTGGATGGCTAATGAGCAGTTCTTC.

This chain links TRBV7-8 with TRBJ2-7, with 13 positions matching TRBD2. Trimming took 5 bases from V and 3 from J; bases not matched to a gene: 4. This CDR3 is 15 amino acids long. The germline gives CDR1 SGHVS, CDR2 FQNEAQ. CDR3: CASSIRTSGSYEQYF. The CDR3 DNA sequence: TGTGCCAGCAGCATCCGGACTAGCGGGAGCTACGAGCAGTACTTC.

V usage is TRBV12-3 or TRBV12-4 and J usage is TRBJ1-5, with D possibly TRBD1 on 6 matching bases. The CDR3 runs 13 residues. V gave up 6 bases and J gave up 3 bases, with 9 bases separating them. The CDR3 here is CASRRGPNQPQHF. The CDR3 DNA follows: TGTGCCAGCAGGCGGGGGCCCAATCAGCCCCAGCATTTT.

With respect to this clonotype: A much larger clone differs from this one at a single base, so this may be a read error. The chain joins TRBV20-1 to TRBJ2-5; the D gene is possibly TRBD1 (6 bases). Trimming took off 6 bases at V and 11 bases at J, with 19 bases between the two ends. This CDR3 is built from 12 residues. Germline CDR1 is DFQATT and CDR2 is SNEGSKA (reference sequence). For the CDR3, the DNA is TGCAGTGCAAGACAGGATTCCCATGAGCAGTACTTC. Its protein product is CSARQDSHEQYF.

The rearrangement uses TRBV15 and TRBJ2-7; 9 bases map to TRBD1. Germline CDR1 and CDR2: LNHNV and YYDKDF (reference sequence). V gave up 9 bases and J gave up 3 bases; unmatched junction bases: 9. There are 14 residues in the CDR3. CDR3 sequence: CATCRDRADYEQYF. The CDR3 coding sequence is TGTGCCACTTGCAGGGACAGGGCGGACTACGAGCAGTACTTC.

The chain has TRBV10-3 and TRBJ2-5; either TRBD1 or TRBD2 may supply D (6 bases each). V was clipped by 1 base and J by 11 bases, with 17 bases between them. CDR3 length equals 14 residues. Per germline, CDR1 ENHRY and CDR2 SYGVKD. CDR3 nucleotide sequence: TGTGCCATCAGTGAGTGGGGGGCTGGGAATGAGCAGTACTTC. This gives the protein CAISEWGAGNEQYF.

The chain links TRBV5-1 to TRBJ2-3; tentative D call: TRBD1 (6 bases). The germline CDR1 and CDR2 sequences are SGHRS and YFSETQ. This CDR3 region has 15 residues. V lost 2 bases to trimming and J lost 2 bases, with 12 bases between them. For the CDR3, the DNA is TGCGCCAGCAGCTTCAGACAGGTACTCACAGATACGCAGTATTTT. Its protein is CASSFRQVLTDTQYF.

This clonotype came up a few times. The rearrangement uses TRBV5-4 and TRBJ2-5; tentatively, D is TRBD1 (6 bases). The germline V gene has CDR1 SGHNT and CDR2 YYREEE (reference sequence). The CDR3 covers 16 residues. Trimming removed 4 bases at V and 3 bases at J, with 19 bases between. CDR3 in amino acids: CASSRPDSYLEETQYF. Here the CDR3 DNA reads TGTGCCAGCAGCCGCCCGGACAGCTACCTAGAAGAGACCCAGTACTTC.

This clonotype has just a few counts. The genes are TRBV6-6 and TRBJ2-4; a weak D match, TRBD1 (6 bases). Trimming removed 5 bases from V and 1 base from J, with 12 bases in between. CDR1 and CDR2 from the germline V gene are MNHNY and SVGAGI (reference sequence). This CDR3 is 15 amino acids long. CDR3 in DNA: TGTGCCAGCAGTCAAACAGGGTTGGCCAAAAACATTCAGTACTTC. It yields the protein CASSQTGLAKNIQYF.

This clonotype was seen repeatedly, ten times or more. The V call is TRBV11-2, the J call TRBJ2-7; D remains unclear. V lost 9 bases and J 4 bases, leaving 10 bases between the germline ends. The CDR3 is 11 amino acids. Per the germline V gene, CDR1 is SGHAT and CDR2 is FQNNGV. The CDR3 coding sequence is TGTGCCAGTGCGAGTGGGTACGAGCAGTACTTC. Protein: CASASGYEQYF.

Turning to this clonotype: It may be a read error: a sequence one base away is much more abundant. V gene TRBV28 combines with J gene TRBJ2-3; no clear D gene. The CDR3 spans 13 residues. The germline CDR1 and CDR2 sequences are MDHEN and SYDVKM. Trimming took 6 bases from V and 7 from J, leaving 14 bases between them. The CDR3 DNA reads TGTGCCAGCAGGTCCCCTACCTCTAATACGCAGTATTTT. This encodes CASRSPTSNTQYF.

A word on this clonotype: This could be a read error, since a much larger clone is one nucleotide away. This chain joins TRBV7-8 and TRBJ2-1; 8 bases align to TRBD2. Germline V CDR1 and CDR2: SGHVS, FQNEAQ. The CDR3 extends over 15 amino acids. The DNA for the CDR3 is TGTGCCAGCAGCCCCGGGGTAGCGGGGAGAAATGAGCAGGTCTTC. Translation gives CASSPGVAGRNEQVF.

This clonotype was counted between two and nine times. The V call is TRBV3-1, the J call TRBJ2-5, with D possibly TRBD1 on 6 matching bases. TRBJ2-7 explains the end of the DNA better; the J call may be wrong. Germline lookup yields CDR1 LGHDT and CDR2 YNNKEL (reference sequence). This CDR3 is 14 amino acids long. CDR3 residues: CASSHWTEDYEQYF. CDR3 DNA sequence: TGTGCCAGCAGCCACTGGACAGAAGACTACGAGCAGTACTTC.

The sample holds a few counts of this clonotype. The rearrangement joins TRBV27 to TRBJ2-1; 10 bases match TRBD2. V was pared by 2 bases and J by 6 bases, with 7 bases of the junction left unmatched. This CDR3 has 16 residues. Germline-derived CDR1 and CDR2 are MNHEY and SMNVEV (reference sequence). DNA for the CDR3: TGTGCCAGCAGTTTACTCTCTAGCGGGAGAGGCAATGAGCAGTTCTTC. Translating it yields CASSLLSSGRGNEQFF.

The rearrangement joins TRBV12-3 or TRBV12-4 to TRBJ2-7; 7 bases line up with TRBD1. Trimming cost V 5 bases and J 3 bases; bases outside gene matches: 10. The CDR3 covers 15 residues. Here the CDR3 DNA reads TGTGCCAGCAGTCCACAACCGGGACAGCTCTACGAGCAGTACTTC. Translation: CASSPQPGQLYEQYF.

This clonotype showed up just a few times. The conserved closing phenylalanine or tryptophan is absent in this CDR3, likely reflecting a read error. This chain uses TRBV4-3 with TRBJ1-1, with TRBD1 identical over 9 bases. Per germline, CDR1 LGHNA and CDR2 YSLEER. CDR3 length: 14 residues. Unmatched junction bases numbered 0, after V lost 1 base and J lost 3 bases. The CDR3 coding sequence is TGCGCCAGCAGCCAAGGACAGGGGGACACTGAAGCTTTCTGT. Protein sequence: CASSQGQGDTEAFC.

This clonotype turned up a few times. The rearrangement joins TRBV6-5 to TRBJ1-2; D may be TRBD1 (5 bases). The CDR3 spans 14 residues. CDR1 is MNHEY and CDR2 is SVGAGI in the germline V gene. V dropped 6 bases and J dropped 4 bases, with 15 bases sitting between them. CDR3 DNA sequence: TGTGCCAGCAGAGCCTTGGCAGGGAGCTATGGCTACACCTTC. Translated, it gives CASRALAGSYGYTF.

The genes are TRBV11-2 and TRBJ2-3; D might be TRBD2 (7 bases). V lost 0 bases to trimming and J lost 5 bases, with 21 bases between them. The CDR3 has 18 amino acids. Germline V lookup: CDR1 SGHAT, CDR2 FQNNGV. The CDR3 nucleotides read TGTGCCAGCAGCTTAGATCACCCCACGGGGGGCCGGATAGATACGCAGTATTTT. It codes for CASSLDHPTGGRIDTQYF.

The chain has TRBV14 and TRBJ2-7, with 8 bases fitting TRBD2. The CDR3 is made up of 15 amino acids. Germline V gene lookup returns CDR1 SGHDN and CDR2 FVKESK. V was clipped by 4 bases and J by 6 bases; unmatched bases: 11. The CDR3 spells CASSPRGARGGEQYF. DNA of the CDR3: TGTGCCAGCAGCCCCCGCGGGGCTCGGGGGGGCGAGCAGTACTTC.

Only a few counts were recorded for this clonotype. This chain uses TRBV6-2 or TRBV6-3 with TRBJ2-1; 7 bases map to TRBD2. The CDR3 is 15 residues long. With V trimmed by 7 bases and J by 7 bases, 13 bases remained unmatched. Germline V CDR1 and CDR2: MNHEY, SVGEGT. The CDR3 protein is CASTGFGRARNEQFF. CDR3 nucleotides: TGTGCCAGCACCGGCTTTGGGAGGGCCAGGAATGAGCAGTTCTTC.

The chain employs TRBV5-1 and TRBJ1-1, with 11 bases identical to TRBD1. The germline CDR1 and CDR2 sequences are SGHRS and YFSETQ. This CDR3 region has 14 residues. The trim removed 4 bases at V and 6 bases at J, leaving 5 bases unmatched. Written as DNA, the CDR3 is TGCGCCAGCAGCCGGGGACAGGGGGGAGCTGAAGCTTTCTTT. Translation gives CASSRGQGGAEAFF.

This clonotype was seen many times. The chain has TRBV15 and TRBJ2-7; D is undetermined. V shed 0 bases and J shed 6 bases, with 6 bases lying between them. Germline V gene lookup returns CDR1 LNHNV and CDR2 YYDKDF (reference sequence). The length of the CDR3 is 12 residues. The CDR3 DNA reads TGTGCCACCAGCAGAGACTCCCTCGAGCAGTACTTC. Translating gives CATSRDSLEQYF. Full variable domain (outside the CDR3, taken from reference TRBV15 and TRBJ2-7): DAMVIQNPRYQVTQFGKPVTLSCSQTLNHNVMYWYQQKSSQAPKLLFHYYDKDFNNEADTPDNFQSRRPNTSFCFLDIRSPGLGDTAMYLCATSRDSLEQYFGPGTRLTVT.

The V gene is TRBV27, the J gene TRBJ2-2; TRBD1 aligns across 10 bases. This CDR3 is 15 amino acids long. V shed 2 bases, J shed 7 bases, and the junction held 4 bases outside the gene matches. Germline V gene sequence: CDR1 MNHEY, CDR2 SMNVEV (reference sequence). The CDR3 sequence is CASSLRGTGDGELFF. The CDR3 DNA reads TGTGCCAGCAGTTTACGAGGGACAGGGGACGGGGAGCTGTTTTTT.

V and J are TRBV20-1 and TRBJ2-2; D ambiguous. Germline CDR1 and CDR2: DFQATT and SNEGSKA (reference sequence). Trimming took off 1 base at V and 6 bases at J, with 6 bases between the two ends. The CDR3 has 12 residues. The CDR3 DNA reads TGCAGTGCTAGAGGGCCTGCCGGGGAGCTGTTTTTT. Protein: CSARGPAGELFF.